Following are 28 T cell receptor beta chains from one sample sequenced in a study of blood T cell repertoires in COVID-19. Only in-frame clones appear in the TCRdb table, and some are missing; sequencing was by immunoSEQ multiplex PCR. This table holds hundreds of thousands of clones, about 91% found once. The sequencing input was PBMCs or T cells enriched from blood (not recorded which). The receptors originated from a woman between 35 and 50 years old who had recovered from COVID-19.

The rearrangement joins TRBV7-8 to TRBJ2-3; 10 bases align to TRBD2. V lost 3 bases, J lost 7 bases, and 7 bases stayed unmatched. The CDR3 is 15 amino acids. Germline V lookup: CDR1 SGHVS, CDR2 FQNEAQ. CDR3 sequence reads: CASSFAGLAINTQYF. Written as DNA, the CDR3 is TGTGCCAGCAGCTTCGCGGGACTAGCGATAAATACGCAGTATTTT.

V gene TRBV15 combines with J gene TRBJ2-5; D uncertain. This CDR3 region has 11 residues. V shed 4 bases and J shed 7 bases, with 7 bases lying between them. Germline V CDR1 and CDR2: LNHNV, YYDKDF (reference sequence). The CDR3 here is CATSTSWTQYF. CDR3 DNA sequence: TGTGCCACCAGCACGTCCTGGACCCAGTACTTC.

The V and J genes are TRBV7-9 and TRBJ2-1; 9 bases map to TRBD2. CDR1 and CDR2 (germline): SEHNR, FQNEAQ (reference sequence). After removal of 3 bases from V and 4 bases from J, the junction contained 4 bases not matched to a gene. The length of the CDR3 is 15 residues. The CDR3 protein is CASSFLAGRYNEQFF. CDR3 sequence (DNA): TGTGCCAGCAGCTTTCTAGCGGGAAGGTACAATGAGCAGTTCTTC.

In this sample, this clone turned up a few times. This chain uses TRBV6-2 or TRBV6-3 with TRBJ2-1, with 14 bases matching TRBD2. The germline CDR1 and CDR2 sequences are MNHEY and SVGEGT. V was clipped by 5 bases and J by 6 bases; unmatched bases: 6. The CDR3 extends over 16 amino acids. The CDR3 reads CASSRGTSGSGNEQFF. For the CDR3, the DNA is TGTGCCAGCAGTCGTGGGACTAGCGGGAGTGGCAATGAGCAGTTCTTC.

The rearrangement links TRBV7-9 to TRBJ1-2, with D unclear. The CDR3 covers 14 residues. The germline V and J ends were trimmed by 1 base and 2 bases, with 8 bases remaining between them. The germline V gene encodes CDR1 SEHNR and CDR2 FQNEAQ (reference sequence). The CDR3 protein is CASSLGEQNYGYTF. The CDR3, as DNA: TGTGCCAGCAGCTTAGGCGAGCAAAACTATGGCTACACCTTC.

The chain joins TRBV7-9 to TRBJ2-1, with 8 bases identical to TRBD2. The V gene end was trimmed by 5 bases and the J gene end by 6 bases; junction bases not matched to a gene: 6. The germline gives CDR1 SEHNR, CDR2 FQNEAQ (reference sequence). The CDR3 has 14 amino acids. The DNA of the CDR3 is TGTGCCAGCAGCACCGGGACTAGTTTCAATGAGCAGTTCTTC. Encoded protein: CASSTGTSFNEQFF.

This clone is a singleton in its sample. The chain has TRBV11-3 and TRBJ2-2; 12 bases agree with TRBD1. J was trimmed by 7 bases and V by 4 bases; bases with no gene match: 10. This CDR3 has 17 amino acids. Per germline, CDR1 SGHNT and CDR2 YENEEA. DNA of the CDR3: TGTGCCAGCAGCTCCCGGGACAGGGGGCATCTGGGCGGGGAGCTGTTTTTT. This sequence encodes CASSSRDRGHLGGELFF.

The J gene is TRBJ1-2, the V gene TRBV29-1; 8 bases map to TRBD1. The length of the CDR3 is 12 residues. J was trimmed by 8 bases and V by 4 bases; bases with no gene match: 6. Germline lookup yields CDR1 SQVTM and CDR2 ANQGSEA. The CDR3 spells CSVATGAEGYTF. The CDR3 DNA sequence: TGCAGCGTTGCGACAGGGGCCGAGGGCTACACCTTC.

V and J are TRBV28 and TRBJ2-2; 9 bases match TRBD2. Germline CDR1 and CDR2: MDHEN and SYDVKM. This CDR3 is 15 amino acids long. J lost 1 base, V lost 8 bases, and 5 bases had no gene match. This CDR3 is CASEYSGGNTGELFF. DNA of the CDR3: TGTGCCAGCGAATATAGCGGGGGGAACACCGGGGAGCTGTTTTTT.

The chain uses TRBV19 and TRBJ2-1; possible D gene TRBD2, 6 bases. The CDR3 runs 12 residues. Germline CDR1 is LNHDA and CDR2 is SQIVND (reference sequence). With 3 bases removed from V and 6 bases from J, the gap between germline ends came to 6 bases. DNA of the CDR3: TGTGCCAGTAGTATGGGAGGCAATGAGCAGTTCTTC. This encodes CASSMGGNEQFF.

The chain recombines TRBV6-5 with TRBJ1-2, with D possibly being TRBD1 (6 bases). The CDR3 loop spans 13 amino acids. Germline CDR1 MNHEY, CDR2 SVGAGI. The ends were cut back, 7 bases at V and 1 base at J, with 10 bases in the middle. The CDR3 loop is CASKEDSNYGYTF. The DNA for the CDR3 is TGTGCCAGCAAAGAGGACAGTAACTATGGCTACACCTTC.

There are a few counts of this clone. CDR3 DNA sequence: TGTGCCAGCAGCTCGACAGGGGAAAAACGACAAAAACTGTTTTTT. Amino acid sequence: CASSSTGEKRQKLFF. V is TRBV5-6 and J is TRBJ1-4; TRBD1 matches at 8 bases. The CDR3 is made up of 15 amino acids. Germline CDR1 reads SGHDT; CDR2 reads YYEEEE. V gave up 3 bases and J gave up 9 bases; unmatched junction bases: 10. The full variable domain, completed using reference TRBV5-6 and TRBJ1-4, is DAGVTQSPTHLIKTRGQQVTLRCSPKSGHDTVSWYQQALGQGPQFIFQYYEEEERQRGNFPDRFSGHQFPNYSSELNVNALLLGDSALYLCASSSTGEKRQKLFFGSGTQLSVL.

This clone was recorded once. This sequence joins TRBV30 and TRBJ2-1, with TRBD1 as a possible D gene (6 bases). The CDR3 has 14 residues. Germline CDR1 GTSNPN, CDR2 SVGIG (reference sequence). Trimming shortened V by 0 bases and J by 7 bases, and 13 bases separated the two germline ends. CDR3 coding DNA: TGTGCCTGGAGTGTACTGCTGGGGGCTAATGAGCAGTTCTTC. Translation gives CAWSVLLGANEQFF.

This chain joins TRBV19 and TRBJ1-5; 7 bases are a match to TRBD1. Looked up from germline, CDR1 is LNHDA and CDR2 is SQIVND (reference sequence). The CDR3 contains 16 residues. J was trimmed by 2 bases and V by 3 bases; bases with no gene match: 7. DNA of the CDR3: TGTGCCAGTAGTATTGCTCAGGGGGTGGGCAATCAGCCCCAGCATTTT. Its protein is CASSIAQGVGNQPQHF. The whole variable domain, remainder taken from reference TRBV19 and TRBJ1-5, is DGGITQSPKYLFRKEGQNVTLSCEQNLNHDAMYWYRQDPGQGLRLIYYSQIVNDFQKGDIAEGYSVSREKKESFPLTVTSAQKNPTAFYLCASSIAQGVGNQPQHFGDGTRLSIL.

In this sample, this clone turned up once. Other DNA sequences in the sample encode the same CDR3. The chain recombines TRBV5-1 with TRBJ2-1, with a possible D match to TRBD2 (6 bases). CDR1 is SGHRS, CDR2 YFSETQ, per germline. This CDR3 has 15 amino acids. Between the trimmed V and J ends, which lost 0 bases and 4 bases, there was a span of 11 bases. This chain's CDR3 is CASSLEGLGYNEQFF. The CDR3 nucleotides are TGCGCCAGCAGCTTGGAGGGACTCGGTTACAATGAGCAGTTCTTC.

The chain employs TRBV2 and TRBJ2-3, with D tentatively TRBD2 (7 bases). Germline V gives CDR1 SNHLY, CDR2 FYNNEI. The germline V and J ends were trimmed by 3 bases and 5 bases, with 18 bases remaining between them. The CDR3 is 16 amino acids. The CDR3 coding sequence is TGTGCCAGCAGTGATAGAAGGGGGGGCCCCGGAGATACGCAGTATTTT. This sequence encodes CASSDRRGGPGDTQYF.

The rearrangement joins TRBV7-9 to TRBJ1-6, with 10 nucleotides matching TRBD1. CDR1 is SEHNR, CDR2 FQNEAQ, per germline (reference sequence). The CDR3 is 14 amino acids. J was trimmed by 7 bases and V by 10 bases; bases with no gene match: 7. The CDR3: CATDAGQGNSPLHF. The CDR3 DNA reads as TGTGCCACCGACGCGGGACAGGGGAATTCACCCCTCCACTTT.

This chain uses TRBV30 with TRBJ1-4; perhaps TRBD1 as D (6 bases). CDR3 length: 13 amino acids. Germline V gene lookup returns CDR1 GTSNPN and CDR2 SVGIG (reference sequence). V dropped 8 bases and J dropped 4 bases, with 14 bases sitting between them. The DNA of the CDR3 is TGTGCCGGATTACAGGGAAATAATGAAAAACTGTTTTTT. Translating it yields CAGLQGNNEKLFF.

This clone came up once. V and J are TRBV6-5 and TRBJ2-3; the D is unclear. V lost 5 bases, J lost 2 bases, and 14 bases lay in between. Germline-derived CDR1 and CDR2 are MNHEY and SVGAGI. The length of the CDR3 is 15 residues. The DNA for the CDR3 is TGTGCCAGCAGTACGAAGAGTAGTCACACAGATACGCAGTATTTT. This translates into CASSTKSSHTDTQYF.

As for this clone: One junction end does not reproduce the germline sequence, and a read error may be involved. The chain combines TRBV7-7 with TRBJ2-1; D possibly corresponds to TRBD2 (5 bases). The length of the CDR3 is 15 residues. Germline CDR1 is SSHAT and CDR2 is FNYEAQ (reference sequence). This chain's CDR3 is CASSLVGSPYNEQFF. The DNA of the CDR3 is TGTGCTAGCAGCTTAGTAGGGAGTCCCTACAATGAGCAGTTCTTC. The full variable domain, in which reference TRBV7-7 and TRBJ2-1 provide the parts outside the CDR3, is GAGVSQSPRYKVTKRGQDVTLRCDPISSHATLYWYQQALGQGPEFLTYFNYEAQPDKSGLPSDRFSAERPEGSISTLTIQRTEQRDSAMYRCASSLVGSPYNEQFFGPGTRLTVL.

The rearrangement joins TRBV2 to TRBJ2-3, with D maybe TRBD2 (6 bases). CDR1 is SNHLY, CDR2 FYNNEI, per germline. Trimming took off 6 bases at V and 3 bases at J, with 16 bases between the two ends. This CDR3 has 15 residues. The CDR3 sequence is CASRDTGLETDTQYF. As DNA, the CDR3 is TGTGCCAGCAGGGATACGGGACTGGAAACAGATACGCAGTATTTT. The complete variable domain, with remaining parts taken from reference TRBV2 and TRBJ2-3, reads EPEVTQTPSHQVTQMGQEVILRCVPISNHLYFYWYRQILGQKVEFLVSFYNNEISEKSEIFDDQFSVERPDGSNFTLKIRSTKLEDSAMYFCASRDTGLETDTQYFGPGTRLTVL.

The V call is TRBV5-8, the J call TRBJ2-7, with 8 nucleotides matching TRBD1. The germline V gene encodes CDR1 SGHTS and CDR2 YDEGEE. This CDR3 is 15 amino acids long. J was trimmed by 3 bases and V by 3 bases; bases with no gene match: 8. CDR3 nucleotide sequence: TGTGCCAGCAGCTCACGTCCCGGGACAGGCTACGAGCAGTACTTC. It translates to CASSSRPGTGYEQYF.

V and J are TRBV4-3 and TRBJ2-2, with 8 positions matching TRBD1. Germline V gene data show CDR1 as LGHNA and CDR2 as YSLEER. With V trimmed by 3 bases and J by 4 bases, 1 base remained unmatched. CDR3 size: 14 residues. DNA of the CDR3: TGCGCCAGCAGCCACACAGGGGGCACCGGGGAGCTGTTTTTT. Protein product: CASSHTGGTGELFF.

A few counts support this clone. The V call is TRBV5-8, the J call TRBJ1-1, with D possibly TRBD1 on 6 matching bases. The V gene's germline CDR1 is SGHTS and CDR2 YDEGEE. This CDR3 is 14 amino acids long. V lost 4 bases and J lost 5, with 15 bases in between. The CDR3 nucleotides are TGTGCCAGCAGCCGAGGGGGTTGGAGTACTGAAGCTTTCTTT. Translating it yields CASSRGGWSTEAFF.

The count of this clone is one. CDR3 DNA: TGTGCCAGCAGTGACTCGAGCAGGGGGGTCACTGAAGCTTTCTTT. This sequence encodes CASSDSSRGVTEAFF. J is TRBJ1-1 and V is TRBV6-4, with 7 bases matching TRBD1. Trimming took 0 bases from V and 4 from J; bases not matched to a gene: 5. Germline V gene data show CDR1 as MRHNA and CDR2 as SNTAGT. CDR3 length: 15 amino acids.

This clone was seen once. The chain couples TRBV7-2 to TRBJ2-3; 7 bases are shared with TRBD2. This CDR3 comprises 12 residues. The J segment lost 6 bases and the V segment lost 7 bases, leaving 4 bases of the junction unmatched. The germline V gene has CDR1 SGHTA and CDR2 FQGNSA. The CDR3 is CASTLAEDTQYF. CDR3 in DNA: TGTGCCAGCACCCTAGCGGAGGATACGCAGTATTTT.

The rearrangement uses TRBV2 and TRBJ2-3, with 8 bases that match TRBD2. The CDR3 extends over 15 amino acids. V was clipped by 7 bases and J by 4 bases; unmatched bases: 10. Looked up from germline, CDR1 is SNHLY and CDR2 is FYNNEI. The CDR3 sequence is CASTFAGGRADTQYF. CDR3 DNA sequence: TGTGCCAGCACCTTTGCGGGGGGCCGAGCAGATACGCAGTATTTT.

The chain links TRBV10-3 to TRBJ1-2; D call uncertain. V lost 0 bases, J lost 8 bases, and 10 bases lay in between. The CDR3 length is 13 residues. Germline V gene lookup returns CDR1 ENHRY and CDR2 SYGVKD. The CDR3: CAISESNTIGYTF. The CDR3 bases are TGTGCCATCAGTGAGTCGAACACCATAGGCTACACCTTC.